This T cell receptor beta chain stems from a study of blood T cell repertoires in COVID-19. This CDR3 contains 13 residues. The germline CDR1 and CDR2 sequences are SGHTA and FQGNSA. About this clone itself: One end of the junction does not line up with germline, which may come from a read error.

Profiling relied on immunoSEQ multiplex PCR, and the TCRdb table lists in-frame clones only, not all of them. The sample gives a few hundred thousand clones, roughly 87% of which show up once; 1% is in the top ten. The receptor comes from a man aged 50 to 60 with active or convalescent COVID-19. The specimen was peripheral blood. The rearrangement joins TRBV7-2 to TRBJ2-1, with 9 bases that match TRBD1. The CDR3 region has the DNA TGTGCCAGCAGCTTAGGTCGGGACAGGGACATCATCTTC. Residues: CASSLGRDRDIIF.